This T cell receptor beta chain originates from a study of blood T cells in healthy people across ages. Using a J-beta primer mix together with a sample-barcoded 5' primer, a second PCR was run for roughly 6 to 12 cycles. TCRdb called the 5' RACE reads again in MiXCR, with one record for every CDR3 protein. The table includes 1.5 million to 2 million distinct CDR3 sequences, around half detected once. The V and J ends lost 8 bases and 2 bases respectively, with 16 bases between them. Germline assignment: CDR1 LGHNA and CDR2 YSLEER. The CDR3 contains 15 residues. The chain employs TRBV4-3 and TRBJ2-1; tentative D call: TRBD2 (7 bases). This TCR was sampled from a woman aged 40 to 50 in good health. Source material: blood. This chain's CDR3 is CASAHDGGPYNEQFF. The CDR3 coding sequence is TGCGCCAGCGCCCATGACGGGGGGCCCTACAATGAGCAGTTCTTC.